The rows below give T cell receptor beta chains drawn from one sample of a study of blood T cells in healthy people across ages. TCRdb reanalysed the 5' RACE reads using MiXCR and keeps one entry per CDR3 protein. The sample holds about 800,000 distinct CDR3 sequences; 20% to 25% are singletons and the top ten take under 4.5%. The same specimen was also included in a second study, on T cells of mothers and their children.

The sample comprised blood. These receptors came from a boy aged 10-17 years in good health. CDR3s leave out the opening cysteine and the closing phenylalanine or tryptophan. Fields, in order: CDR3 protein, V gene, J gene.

CDR3aa: ASSSSGKSYNEQF
v_gene: TRBV27
j_gene: TRBJ2-1

CDR3aa: SAVRLDSYNEQF
v_gene: TRBV20-1
j_gene: TRBJ2-1

CDR3aa: ASSYSKWRSSGSTIY
v_gene: TRBV6-2/TRBV6-3
j_gene: TRBJ1-3

CDR3aa: ASPKTPGLEAF
v_gene: TRBV2
j_gene: TRBJ1-1

CDR3aa: SVPGLAPPYEQY
v_gene: TRBV29-1
j_gene: TRBJ2-7

CDR3aa: ASSLLLAGETQY
v_gene: TRBV7-9
j_gene: TRBJ2-5

CDR3aa: ASSERVTSSYEQY
v_gene: TRBV6-1
j_gene: -

CDR3aa: ASSSPRQYNNSPLH
v_gene: TRBV28
j_gene: TRBJ1-6

CDR3aa: ASSEPVTSGLYQETQY
v_gene: TRBV2
j_gene: TRBJ2-5

CDR3aa: SLSARASYEQY
v_gene: TRBV20-1
j_gene: TRBJ2-7

CDR3aa: ASSPGQGIYGYT
v_gene: TRBV18
j_gene: TRBJ1-2

CDR3aa: ASSPMGFGGTDTQY
v_gene: TRBV28
j_gene: TRBJ2-3

CDR3aa: ASSPQTRGHTGELF
v_gene: TRBV11-2
j_gene: TRBJ2-2

CDR3aa: ASSYGTLLAGELF
v_gene: TRBV6-2/TRBV6-3
j_gene: TRBJ2-2

CDR3aa: ASSFGRPSSVGEQY
v_gene: TRBV12-3/TRBV12-4
j_gene: TRBJ2-5

CDR3aa: ASSPNPPPQF
v_gene: TRBV5-1
j_gene: TRBJ2-1

CDR3aa: ASSSEITGAGYGYT
v_gene: TRBV27
j_gene: TRBJ1-2

CDR3aa: SAGAGGFNTGELF
v_gene: TRBV20-1
j_gene: TRBJ2-2

CDR3aa: SVKGASPYGYT
v_gene: TRBV29-1
j_gene: TRBJ1-2

CDR3aa: PSRTLCGYT
v_gene: TRBV6-6
j_gene: TRBJ1-2

CDR3aa: ASSLGGADGYT
v_gene: TRBV7-6
j_gene: TRBJ1-2

CDR3aa: ASAGTRSVYNEQF
v_gene: TRBV3-1
j_gene: TRBJ2-1

CDR3aa: ASSYYGAGNTIY
v_gene: TRBV6-5
j_gene: TRBJ1-3

CDR3aa: ASRAGGSQY
v_gene: TRBV12-3/TRBV12-4
j_gene: TRBJ2-7

CDR3aa: SVADRRNTEAF
v_gene: TRBV29-1
j_gene: TRBJ1-1

CDR3aa: ASSQPWADGGYT
v_gene: TRBV4-1
j_gene: TRBJ1-2

CDR3aa: SAKGGGLNSYEQY
v_gene: TRBV20-1
j_gene: TRBJ2-7

CDR3aa: ASSLGWDGYQETQY
v_gene: TRBV5-1
j_gene: TRBJ2-5

CDR3aa: SARAQQGINGYT
v_gene: TRBV20-1
j_gene: TRBJ1-2

CDR3aa: ASSGSARETQY
v_gene: TRBV5-4
j_gene: -

CDR3aa: ASSQNNNEQF
v_gene: TRBV6-2/TRBV6-3
j_gene: TRBJ2-1

CDR3aa: ASSPERFEQY
v_gene: TRBV7-9
j_gene: TRBJ2-7

CDR3aa: ASSQGQGNTGELF
v_gene: TRBV3-1
j_gene: TRBJ2-2

CDR3aa: ASSPGLKRTDTQY
v_gene: TRBV14
j_gene: TRBJ2-3

CDR3aa: ATSRVMAGGNDGYT
v_gene: TRBV15
j_gene: TRBJ1-2

CDR3aa: ATSLTSYNEQF
v_gene: TRBV24-1
j_gene: TRBJ2-1

CDR3aa: ATSKGQGGETQY
v_gene: TRBV24-1
j_gene: TRBJ2-5

CDR3aa: ASSPGTGGGHEQF
v_gene: TRBV18
j_gene: TRBJ2-1

CDR3aa: ASSPTGVGQPQH
v_gene: TRBV7-9
j_gene: TRBJ1-5

CDR3aa: ASSPGTGINTEAF
v_gene: TRBV12-3/TRBV12-4
j_gene: TRBJ1-1

CDR3aa: ASSWDRENYGYT
v_gene: TRBV5-1
j_gene: TRBJ1-2

CDR3aa: ATSSRQGQPQH
v_gene: TRBV15
j_gene: TRBJ1-5

CDR3aa: ASSLVQGLRDQETQY
v_gene: TRBV7-9
j_gene: TRBJ2-5

CDR3aa: ASSQTREGVYNEQF
v_gene: TRBV6-1
j_gene: TRBJ2-1